This TCR beta chain was found in a study of cytomegalovirus exposure and HLA in healthy donors. The study, taken as a whole, reports: Later analysis placed DRB1 highest and HLA-C lowest in TCR association rates, which differed by HLA locus.

A multiplex PCR was run with 60 Vbeta primers and 13 Jbeta primers. Using immunoSEQ multiplex PCR, the repertoire was profiled, and TCRdb retains in-frame clones only, with some absent. Of more than 110,000 clones listed, about four fifths are singletons. The germline V and J ends were trimmed by 3 bases and 9 bases, with 12 bases remaining between them. Germline V gene lookup returns CDR1 LNHNV and CDR2 YYDKDF (reference sequence). The CDR3 length is 12 residues. A note on this clone: Its antigen is as yet unknown.

The sample consisted of PBMCs. The V gene is TRBV15, the J gene TRBJ2-7; D possibly corresponds to TRBD1 (6 bases). This sequence was found in a man aged 25-40 years in good health and CMV-seronegative. For the CDR3, the DNA is TGTGCCACCAGCAGGGCAGGGGAAGGGCAGTACTTC. It encodes CATSRAGEGQYF.